These 28 T cell receptor beta chains came from one sample sequenced in a study of cytomegalovirus exposure and HLA in healthy donors. The PCR used 60 Vbeta and 13 Jbeta primers. Assay: immunoSEQ multiplex PCR; the TCRdb copy retains only in-frame clones and omits some. Seen here are fewer than 200,000 clones, around 90% observed once, and the top ten hold around 1%. The source material was PBMCs. These receptor sequences come from a boy between 2 and 10 years old in good health and CMV-seronegative.

The chain combines TRBV6-4 with TRBJ2-1; TRBD1 is a possible D gene (5 bases). V lost 4 bases, J lost 8 bases, and 18 bases lay in between. In germline, CDR1 is MRHNA, CDR2 SNTAGT. This CDR3 spans 15 amino acids. This CDR3 is CASSVWSQGGYEQFF. DNA for the CDR3: TGTGCCAGCAGTGTTTGGTCCCAGGGTGGCTATGAGCAGTTCTTC.

The CDR3 reads CASSPTGGYYEQYF. The CDR3 DNA reads as TGCGCCAGCAGCCCGACAGGGGGCTACTACGAGCAGTACTTC. The rearrangement joins TRBV5-1 to TRBJ2-5; 10 bases fit TRBD1. Gene TRBJ2-7 matches the end of the DNA better, so the J call may be wrong. Looked up from germline, CDR1 is SGHRS and CDR2 is YFSETQ. The CDR3 has 14 amino acids.

As DNA, the CDR3 is TGTGCCAGCAGCGTGGGACTAGCGGGAGACAACACCGGGGAGCTGTTTTTT. This sequence encodes CASSVGLAGDNTGELFF. The chain employs TRBV5-6 and TRBJ2-2, with 14 bases fitting TRBD2. In germline, CDR1 is SGHDT, CDR2 YYEEEE. V shed 4 bases, J shed 2 bases, and the junction held 4 bases outside the gene matches. This CDR3 is 17 amino acids long.

The chain links TRBV29-1 to TRBJ1-2; possibly TRBD1 for D (6 bases). V lost 7 bases, J lost 11 bases, and 23 bases lay in between. There are 13 residues in the CDR3. CDR1 is SQVTM, CDR2 ANQGSEA, per germline. The CDR3 nucleotides are TGCAGCGCTCTTACTGACTGGGACACGTCTTACACCTTC. Protein sequence: CSALTDWDTSYTF.

The J gene is TRBJ1-1, the V gene TRBV29-1; 9 positions match TRBD1. Germline lookup yields CDR1 SQVTM and CDR2 ANQGSEA. V shed 6 bases and J 4 bases; nucleotides not matched to a gene: 6. The CDR3 is 13 residues long. CDR3 DNA: TGCAGCGTCGGACAGGGGTTGACCACTGAAGCTTTCTTT. Its protein is CSVGQGLTTEAFF.

This clone was seen only once. The chain is built from TRBV5-1 and TRBJ1-1, with D unclear. From germline, CDR1 is SGHRS and CDR2 YFSETQ. V lost 2 bases and J 1 base, leaving 9 bases between the germline ends. The CDR3 extends over 14 amino acids. The CDR3 sequence is CASSFYSRNTEAFF. In DNA form, the CDR3 reads TGCGCCAGCAGCTTTTATTCGAGGAACACTGAAGCTTTCTTT. Filled out from reference TRBV5-1 and TRBJ1-1, the complete variable domain reads KAGVTQTPRYLIKTRGQQVTLSCSPISGHRSVSWYQQTPGQGLQFLFEYFSETQRNKGNFPGRFSGRQFSNSRSEMNVSTLELGDSALYLCASSFYSRNTEAFFGQGTRLTVV.

V gene TRBV15 combines with J gene TRBJ2-2, with 9 bases that match TRBD1. V shed 1 base and J 6 bases; nucleotides not matched to a gene: 3. CDR3 size: 15 residues. From germline, CDR1 is LNHNV and CDR2 YYDKDF (reference sequence). The CDR3 sequence is CATSRGTGAAGELFF. For the CDR3, the DNA is TGTGCCACCAGCAGAGGGACAGGGGCCGCCGGGGAGCTGTTTTTT. The variable domain in full, completed from reference TRBV15 and TRBJ2-2, reads DAMVIQNPRYQVTQFGKPVTLSCSQTLNHNVMYWYQQKSSQAPKLLFHYYDKDFNNEADTPDNFQSRRPNTSFCFLDIRSPGLGDTAMYLCATSRGTGAAGELFFGEGSRLTVL.

The rearrangement links TRBV5-4 to TRBJ2-3; 10 bases align to TRBD2. CDR1 and CDR2 (germline): SGHNT, YYREEE (reference sequence). The CDR3 consists of 14 residues. V shed 10 bases, J shed 4 bases, and the junction held 9 bases outside the gene matches. CDR3 in amino acids: CAGALAGGADTQYF. CDR3 DNA sequence: TGTGCCGGGGCCTTAGCGGGAGGAGCAGATACGCAGTATTTT.

This clone was counted a single time. The chain carries TRBV14 and TRBJ2-7; 7 bases are a match to TRBD2. J lost 3 bases, V lost 4 bases, and 6 bases had no gene match. Looked up from germline, CDR1 is SGHDN and CDR2 is FVKESK. The CDR3 consists of 14 residues. The DNA of the CDR3 is TGTGCCAGCAGCCGACTAGCCCCCGGCTACGAGCAGTACTTC. This encodes CASSRLAPGYEQYF.

The DNA for the CDR3 is TGTGCCAGCAGTTCGCCCGATACAACCGCGGGGTATGGCTACACCTTC. Its translation is CASSSPDTTAGYGYTF. The rearrangement uses TRBV28 and TRBJ1-2; unclear D gene. This CDR3 region has 16 residues. Between the trimmed V and J ends, which lost 4 bases and 5 bases, there was a span of 20 bases. CDR1 MDHEN and CDR2 SYDVKM come from the germline V gene.

The V and J genes are TRBV19 and TRBJ1-6; D ambiguous. The germline V and J ends were trimmed by 6 bases and 8 bases, with 14 bases remaining between them. Germline lookup yields CDR1 LNHDA and CDR2 SQIVND (reference sequence). The CDR3 has 14 amino acids. The CDR3 sequence is CASRMREPHSPLHF. CDR3 in DNA: TGTGCCAGTAGGATGCGGGAACCCCATTCACCCCTCCACTTT.

The chain has TRBV5-6 and TRBJ2-1, with TRBD1 identical over 10 bases. V dropped 0 bases and J dropped 8; count of bases not matched to a gene: 2. CDR1 and CDR2 (germline): SGHDT, YYEEEE. The CDR3 is made up of 14 amino acids. CDR3 sequence reads: CASSLGQGAYEQFF. As DNA, the CDR3 is TGTGCCAGCAGCTTGGGACAGGGGGCCTATGAGCAGTTCTTC.

The chain is built from TRBV7-6 and TRBJ2-1; 11 bases are shared with TRBD1. Trimming removed 5 bases from V and 9 bases from J; junction bases left unmatched: 9. The CDR3 has 15 amino acids. Germline V gives CDR1 SGHVS, CDR2 FNYEAQ. The CDR3 here is CASSHRDRGDGEQFF. CDR3 coding DNA: TGTGCCAGCAGCCACCGGGACAGGGGGGATGGTGAGCAGTTCTTC.

V usage is TRBV29-1 and J usage is TRBJ2-5, with 12 bases that match TRBD2. With 3 bases clipped from V and 3 bases from J, the junction kept 11 bases outside the gene matches. Germline CDR1 reads SQVTM; CDR2 reads ANQGSEA. The CDR3 totals 17 residues. The CDR3 reads CSVDSLAGGPGEETQYF. The DNA of the CDR3 is TGCAGCGTTGACAGCCTAGCGGGAGGGCCTGGGGAAGAGACCCAGTACTTC.

Concerning this clone itself: Other DNA sequences from this sample encode an identical CDR3 as well. The chain has TRBV9 and TRBJ2-7; no clear D gene. V lost 0 bases, J lost 0 bases, and 4 bases lay in between. The CDR3 sequence is 13 residues long. CDR1 and CDR2 from the germline V gene are SGDLS and YYNGEE. CDR3 in DNA: TGTGCCAGCAGCGTAGACAGCTCCTACGAGCAGTACTTC. Protein sequence: CASSVDSSYEQYF.

V usage is TRBV2 and J usage is TRBJ1-1; 7 bases agree with TRBD1. This CDR3 is built from 16 residues. The trim removed 5 bases at V and 11 bases at J, leaving 20 bases unmatched. CDR1 SNHLY and CDR2 FYNNEI come from the germline V gene. The CDR3 region is CASSLSRGQEGVMAFF. In DNA form, the CDR3 reads TGTGCCAGCAGTCTAAGCCGAGGACAGGAGGGAGTAATGGCTTTCTTT.

V gene TRBV5-4 combines with J gene TRBJ1-6, with 9 bases lining up with TRBD1. Germline trimming cut 3 bases from V and 8 bases from J; bases unmatched to any gene: 9. Germline-derived CDR1 and CDR2 are SGHNT and YYREEE (reference sequence). This CDR3 contains 16 residues. Here the CDR3 reads CASSSGQGRFDSPLHF. Here the CDR3 DNA reads TGTGCCAGCAGCTCGGGACAGGGACGATTTGATTCACCCCTCCACTTT. Drawing the rest from reference TRBV5-4 and TRBJ1-6, the complete variable domain is ETGVTQSPTHLIKTRGQQVTLRCSSQSGHNTVSWYQQALGQGPQFIFQYYREEENGRGNFPPRFSGLQFPNYSSELNVNALELDDSALYLCASSSGQGRFDSPLHFGNGTRLTVT.

This clone came up once. This rearrangement joins TRBV2 to TRBJ1-6; 7 positions match TRBD1. From germline, CDR1 is SNHLY and CDR2 FYNNEI. The CDR3 sequence is 17 residues long. Germline trimming cut 6 bases from V and 0 bases from J; bases unmatched to any gene: 8. CDR3 DNA sequence: TGTGCCAGCAGGGCAGGGGGGCTTAGCTCCTATAATTCACCCCTCCACTTT. Translating it yields CASRAGGLSSYNSPLHF. Drawing the rest from reference TRBV2 and TRBJ1-6, the complete variable domain is EPEVTQTPSHQVTQMGQEVILRCVPISNHLYFYWYRQILGQKVEFLVSFYNNEISEKSEIFDDQFSVERPDGSNFTLKIRSTKLEDSAMYFCASRAGGLSSYNSPLHFGNGTRLTVT.

This chain links TRBV10-3 with TRBJ2-4; 9 bases match TRBD2. After removal of 10 bases from V and 2 bases from J, the junction contained 15 bases not matched to a gene. Germline assignment: CDR1 ENHRY and CDR2 SYGVKD. The CDR3 covers 17 residues. CDR3: CATLPGGLADSKNIQYF. Here the CDR3 DNA reads TGTGCCACCCTTCCGGGGGGACTAGCAGACTCCAAAAACATTCAGTACTTC.

The gene calls are TRBV5-5 and TRBJ2-1; 9 bases are a match to TRBD2. Trimming took 2 bases from V and 15 from J; bases not matched to a gene: 9. Germline values: CDR1 SGHKS, CDR2 YYEKEE (reference sequence). The CDR3 has 13 residues. CDR3 residues: CASSFPLAGGLFF. CDR3 nucleotide sequence: TGTGCCAGCAGCTTCCCTCTGGCGGGAGGGTTGTTCTTC.

The chain combines TRBV9 with TRBJ2-7; tentative D call: TRBD2 (7 bases). This CDR3 comprises 17 residues. The germline V gene has CDR1 SGDLS and CDR2 YYNGEE. The ends were cut back, 0 bases at V and 6 bases at J, with 22 bases in the middle. The CDR3 protein is CASSVAGGGGAGSEQYF. CDR3 coding DNA: TGTGCCAGCAGCGTAGCGGGGGGAGGGGGGGCGGGTAGCGAGCAGTACTTC.

The genes are TRBV28 and TRBJ1-5; no firm D call. The V and J ends lost 8 bases and 5 bases respectively, with 7 bases between them. In germline, CDR1 is MDHEN, CDR2 SYDVKM. There are 11 residues in the CDR3. The CDR3 nucleotides read TGTGCCAGCTGCGAGCATCAGCCCCAGCATTTT. Its translation: CASCEHQPQHF.

Of note for this clone: At one boundary the junction diverges from the germline segment, which might be a read error. V usage is TRBV7-9 and J usage is TRBJ2-7, with 7 nucleotides matching TRBD2. CDR3 length equals 17 residues. CDR1 and CDR2 from the germline V gene are SEHNR and FQNEAQ (reference sequence). The CDR3 nucleotides are TGTTCCAGCAGCTCCATCCTTGGGGGGGTGTATTCCTACGAGCAGTACTTC. This gives the protein CSSSSILGGVYSYEQYF.

This sequence joins TRBV27 and TRBJ1-5; D is possibly TRBD1 (6 bases). V was shortened by 6 bases and J by 7 bases, with 16 bases between the two germline ends. The CDR3 runs 14 residues. CDR1 is MNHEY, CDR2 SMNVEV, per germline (reference sequence). The CDR3 region is CASSPQGSGQPQHF. The DNA of the CDR3 is TGTGCCAGCAGCCCCCAGGGGTCGGGCCAGCCCCAGCATTTT.

The CDR3 DNA reads as TGCGCCAGCAGCCAAGAAACCAGGAGCAATCAGCCCCAGCATTTT. It encodes CASSQETRSNQPQHF. The chain carries TRBV4-1 and TRBJ1-5; no clear D. The CDR3 is 15 residues long. The V end lost 0 bases, the J end lost 1 base, and 7 bases lay between the germline ends. Germline CDR1 and CDR2: MGHRA and YSYEKL.

In the case of this clone: The germline gene is not matched at one end of the junction; a read error may be the cause. This sequence joins TRBV7-9 and TRBJ2-7, with TRBD1 identical over 9 bases. Germline values: CDR1 SEHNR, CDR2 FQNEAQ (reference sequence). The CDR3 contains 14 residues. The CDR3 reads CSSSHRDRASEQYF. The DNA for the CDR3 is TGTTCCAGCAGCCACCGGGACAGGGCGTCCGAGCAGTACTTC.

The rearrangement links TRBV27 to TRBJ2-7; 9 nucleotides align to TRBD2. The trim removed 5 bases at V and 7 bases at J, leaving 15 bases unmatched. The CDR3 sequence is 16 residues long. The germline V gene has CDR1 MNHEY and CDR2 SMNVEV (reference sequence). The chain's CDR3 is CASSLLGGGGAREQYF. The CDR3 nucleotides are TGTGCCAGCAGTCTCCTAGGGGGCGGGGGGGCCAGAGAGCAGTACTTC.

A few counts support this clone. This chain connects TRBV7-9 to TRBJ2-4, with a tentative D call TRBD2 (6 bases). This CDR3 is 14 amino acids long. Germline CDR1 reads SEHNR; CDR2 reads FQNEAQ (reference sequence). The V gene lost 4 bases and the J gene lost 4 bases, with 11 bases spanning the gap. The CDR3 DNA follows: TGTGCCAGCAGCTCAACTAGCCGTAAAAACATTCAGTACTTC. Translation gives CASSSTSRKNIQYF.